The 27 T cell receptor beta chains presented below share a single source sample, sequenced in a study of CXCR3-negative and CXCR3-positive naive CD8 T cells. No antigen is known for these receptors. In preparing the TRB cDNA libraries, 5' RACE with UMI labels was used. TCRdb re-called the 5' RACE reads; every CDR3 protein appears as one record, without DNA. The sample includes around 160,000 distinct CDR3 sequences. Study-wide points: CXCR3-positive naive cells had TRB CDR3s that were more hydrophobic than CXCR3-negative naive cells had.

Source material: naive CXCR3+ CD8+ T cells from blood. The subset is: CD45RO-CCR7+CD27+CD95- naive CD8+ T cells expressing CXCR3 (TNR3+). Source of these receptors: a human donor in good health. Some clones in this sample may be carry-over from other donors' samples.

V usage is TRBV28 and J usage is TRBJ2-7. The V gene's germline CDR1 is MDHEN and CDR2 SYDVKM. The CDR3 contains 16 residues. The CDR3 loop reads CASSPVVAGGAYEQYF.

This chain uses TRBV5-1 with TRBJ2-1; with no DNA, the TCRdb D assignment of TRBD1 cannot be verified. The V gene's germline CDR1 is SGHRS and CDR2 YFSETQ. The CDR3 consists of 15 residues. The CDR3 loop is CASSLGDRGSDEQFF.

The chain couples TRBV28 to TRBJ2-3; the TRBD1 assignment by TCRdb is unverifiable without DNA. This CDR3 contains 16 residues. Germline V gene data show CDR1 as MDHEN and CDR2 as SYDVKM. This chain's CDR3 is CASSFNGRGWVDTQYF.

The chain joins TRBV7-9 to TRBJ1-1. From germline, CDR1 is SEHNR and CDR2 FQNEAQ (reference sequence). The CDR3 contains 13 residues. The CDR3 is CASSADGNTEAFF.

The rearrangement uses TRBV18 and TRBJ2-7; TCRdb reports TRBD1, a call that lacks DNA to check it against. This CDR3 region has 14 residues. The germline gives CDR1 KGHSH, CDR2 LQKENI. Here the CDR3 reads CASSQKGAGYEQYF.

The chain couples TRBV7-9 to TRBJ2-5; TCRdb designates TRBD2, a call that cannot be tested without DNA. Germline V CDR1 and CDR2: SEHNR, FQNEAQ (reference sequence). This CDR3 region has 14 residues. Here the CDR3 reads CASSSPLASETQYF.

This chain joins TRBV23-1 and TRBJ2-7; TCRdb outputs TRBD1, but without DNA this stays unchecked. TRBV23-1 is labeled an ORF, and its function is uncertain. The CDR3 has 16 residues. CDR3 loop: CASSPTRGQGIYEQYF.

The V call is TRBV29-1, the J call TRBJ2-1; the D call from TCRdb, TRBD2, cannot be confirmed without DNA. This CDR3 spans 12 amino acids. Germline V gene data show CDR1 as SQVTM and CDR2 as ANQGSEA. The chain's CDR3 is CAGTSASDEQFF.

The chain employs TRBV24-1 and TRBJ1-1; TCRdb indicates TRBD1, and absent DNA this call remains unverified. The CDR3 has 15 residues. The germline V gene has CDR1 KGHDR and CDR2 SFDVKD. CDR3 sequence reads: CATSVGQGVETEAFF.

The chain uses TRBV12-3 or TRBV12-4 and TRBJ1-2; TCRdb's assignment of TRBD1 cannot be checked, as there is no DNA. The CDR3 runs 13 residues. The CDR3 spells CASSFGTGTGYTF.

The chain couples TRBV6-6 to TRBJ2-1. Germline V gene lookup returns CDR1 MNHNY and CDR2 SVGAGI (reference sequence). The CDR3 is 14 amino acids. Here the CDR3 reads CASSQGSSYNEQFF.

The rearrangement joins TRBV6-5 to TRBJ2-7; lacking DNA, the TRBD2 call made by TCRdb goes unchecked. Germline CDR1 is MNHEY and CDR2 is SVGAGI. The CDR3 length is 12 residues. The CDR3 protein is CASSYPSEEQYF.

The J gene is TRBJ1-2, the V gene TRBV21-1; no DNA is available, so the TRBD1 call from TCRdb remains unchecked. TRBV21-1 is shown as a pseudogene. The CDR3 loop spans 11 amino acids. CDR3 in amino acids: CARTGNYGYTF.

The chain recombines TRBV7-6 with TRBJ2-7; there is no DNA to check the TCRdb D call of TRBD1. Germline V gene lookup returns CDR1 SGHVS and CDR2 FNYEAQ. The CDR3 sequence is 16 residues long. The CDR3 spells CASSLLSGQGSYEQYF.

V gene TRBV18 combines with J gene TRBJ2-5; TCRdb lists TRBD1, though no DNA is available to test this call. The CDR3 loop spans 14 amino acids. Germline V gene data show CDR1 as KGHSH and CDR2 as LQKENI. The CDR3 sequence is CASSPAGAQETQYF.

The chain combines TRBV12-3 or TRBV12-4 with TRBJ1-2; TCRdb designates TRBD1, a call that cannot be tested without DNA. The CDR3 consists of 12 residues. The CDR3 protein is CASSYTGYGYTF.

J is TRBJ2-1 and V is TRBV20-1; TCRdb proposes TRBD1, but this gene call is untestable without DNA. CDR3 size: 14 residues. Germline CDR1 reads DFQATT; CDR2 reads SNEGSKA (reference sequence). The CDR3 sequence: CSASGDRRNKEQFF.

The chain recombines TRBV7-3 with TRBJ1-1. The CDR3 covers 14 residues. Germline CDR1 reads SGHTA; CDR2 reads FQGTGA. This chain's CDR3 is CASSPMASNTEAFF.

The chain employs TRBV29-1 and TRBJ2-5; lacking DNA, the TRBD1 call made by TCRdb goes unchecked. Germline lookup yields CDR1 SQVTM and CDR2 ANQGSEA. The CDR3 consists of 16 residues. CDR3 loop: CSVEGGSGPLIETQYF.

The chain couples TRBV4-1 to TRBJ2-7; as DNA is missing, the TRBD1 call by TCRdb cannot be tested. CDR1 MGHRA and CDR2 YSYEKL come from the germline V gene. CDR3 length: 14 residues. The CDR3 loop reads CASSQTGQGYEQYF.

The J gene is TRBJ1-1, the V gene TRBV4-1. There are 14 residues in the CDR3. From germline, CDR1 is MGHRA and CDR2 YSYEKL. CDR3 protein: CASSPTPMNTEAFF.

The CDR3 sequence is CASSLTSGDREQFF. V usage is TRBV7-9 and J usage is TRBJ2-1; TCRdb picks TRBD2, but there is no DNA to check that call. CDR1 is SEHNR, CDR2 FQNEAQ, per germline (reference sequence). The CDR3 runs 14 residues. The full variable domain, with the rest looked up from reference TRBV7-9 and TRBJ2-1, is DTGVSQNPRHKITKRGQNVTFRCDPISEHNRLYWYRQTLGQGPEFLTYFQNEAQLEKSRLLSDRFSAERPKGSFSTLEIQRTEQGDSAMYLCASSLTSGDREQFFGPGTRLTVL.

This chain connects TRBV7-9 to TRBJ1-6. The CDR3 has 16 amino acids. Germline V gene lookup returns CDR1 SEHNR and CDR2 FQNEAQ (reference sequence). CDR3 sequence reads: CASSSARTENNSPLHF.

The rearrangement links TRBV4-3 to TRBJ2-1; absent DNA, TCRdb's TRBD2 call cannot be checked. This CDR3 is built from 16 residues. Looked up from germline, CDR1 is LGHNA and CDR2 is YSLEER. The CDR3 spells CASSLKAGPFISEQFF.

This chain uses TRBV23-1 with TRBJ2-2; absent DNA, TCRdb's TRBD1 call cannot be checked. TRBV23-1 is filed as an ORF, its function uncertain. The CDR3 extends over 20 amino acids. The CDR3 here is CASSHFDGQGGHLDTGELFF.

The chain has TRBV4-2 and TRBJ2-7; TCRdb's D call, TRBD2, is unchecked because there is no DNA. Germline CDR1 reads LGHNA; CDR2 reads YNFKEQ. This CDR3 comprises 11 residues. CDR3 amino acids: CASRGGFEQYF.

The chain links TRBV7-6 to TRBJ2-5; lacking DNA, the TRBD2 call made by TCRdb goes unchecked. CDR1 is SGHVS, CDR2 FNYEAQ, per germline. The CDR3 totals 14 residues. The CDR3: CASSLARGGETQYF. Full variable domain (rest looked up from reference TRBV7-6 and TRBJ2-5): GAGVSQSPRYKVTKRGQDVALRCDPISGHVSLYWYRQALGQGPEFLTYFNYEAQQDKSGLPNDRFSAERPEGSISTLTIQRTEQRDSAMYRCASSLARGGETQYFGPGTRLLVL.